This is a list of T cell receptor beta chains from one sample in a study of prognosis after radiotherapy for stage I lung cancer. Each CDR3 protein is one row after TCRdb ran MiXCR on the multiplex PCR reads. The table shows 11,000 to 15,000 distinct CDR3 sequences, with roughly 26% occurring only once. Sample: PBMCs, taken before or after stereotactic body radiation therapy (not recorded which). Every receptor here comes from a donor aged 50 or older with non-small cell lung cancer. CDR3s include the opening cysteine and the closing phenylalanine or tryptophan. The D gene is left open where the match is weak. Size is stated for part of the rows, as once, few or many counts, or as a class when the clone is expanded.

V: TRBV15; size: many; D: NA; J: TRBJ2-7; CDR3: CATSKNLVKAVHEQYF; DNA: TGTGCCACCAGCAAAAACTTAGTTAAGGCGGTTCACGAGCAGTACTTC
V: TRBV20-1; size: medium-sized; D: TRBD2; J: TRBJ2-7; CDR3: CSARAGVREMSEQYF; DNA: TGCAGTGCTAGAGCGGGGGTGCGGGAGATGTCCGAGCAGTACTTC
V: TRBV7-9; size: many; D: TRBD2; J: TRBJ2-3; CDR3: CASSLGTSGSDTDTQYF; DNA: TGTGCCAGCAGCTTAGGGACTAGCGGGTCGGATACAGATACGCAGTATTTT
V: TRBV20-1; size: many; D: NA; J: TRBJ1-2; CDR3: CSARRPIPGANYGYTF; DNA: TGCAGTGCTAGAAGACCCATCCCTGGGGCTAACTATGGCTACACCTTC
V: TRBV27; size: medium-sized; D: NA; J: TRBJ1-3; CDR3: CASSPVISGNTIYF; DNA: TGTGCCAGCAGCCCCGTCATCTCTGGAAACACCATATATTTT
V: TRBV4-1; size: NA; D: TRBD1; J: TRBJ1-5; CDR3: CASSQECDRAGNQPQHF; DNA: TGCGCCAGCAGCCAAGAGTGTGACAGGGCCGGCAATCAGCCCCAGCACTTT
V: TRBV12-3/TRBV12-4; size: NA; D: NA; J: TRBJ2-1; CDR3: CASRQDPRLYNEQFF; DNA: TGTGCCAGCAGACAAGACCCCCGCCTATACAATGAGCAGTTCTTC
V: TRBV2; size: many; D: NA; J: TRBJ2-2; CDR3: CASLYYPSTGELFF; DNA: TGTGCCAGCCTTTACTACCCTAGCACCGGGGAGCTGTTTTTT
V: TRBV20-1; size: NA; D: NA; J: TRBJ2-6; CDR3: CSALMGTRYGANVLTF; DNA: TGCAGTGCTCTGATGGGGACCAGGTATGGGGCCAACGTCCTGACTTTC
V: TRBV3-1; size: medium-sized; D: TRBD1; J: TRBJ2-7; CDR3: CASSRGQRYEQYF; DNA: TGTGCCAGCAGCCGGGGACAGAGATACGAGCAGTACTTC
V: TRBV27; size: many; D: NA; J: TRBJ1-1; CDR3: CASSLSDRWTEAFF; DNA: TGTGCCAGCAGTTTATCTGACAGGTGGACTGAAGCTTTCTTT
V: TRBV7-2; size: NA; D: TRBD1; J: TRBJ1-1; CDR3: CASRYRGKSRNTEAFF; DNA: TGTGCCAGCAGGTACAGGGGTAAAAGCAGGAACACTGAAGCTTTCTTT
V: TRBV13; size: NA; D: NA; J: TRBJ1-2; CDR3: CASSFTMHGYTF; DNA: TGTGCCAGCAGCTTTACTATGCATGGCTACACCTTC
V: TRBV19; size: medium-sized; D: TRBD1; J: TRBJ2-7; CDR3: CASSSTDRVYEQYF; DNA: TGTGCCAGTAGTAGTACGGACAGGGTTTACGAGCAGTACTTC
V: TRBV6-4; size: NA; D: NA; J: TRBJ2-7; CDR3: CASSEISQVNEQYF; DNA: TGTGCCAGCAGTGAAATCAGCCAGGTGAACGAGCAGTACTTC
V: TRBV5-4; size: NA; D: TRBD2; J: TRBJ2-7; CDR3: CASSPGLAPYEQYF; DNA: TGTGCCAGCAGCCCGGGACTAGCGCCCTACGAGCAGTACTTC
V: TRBV6-1; size: medium-sized; D: NA; J: TRBJ2-1; CDR3: CASSEGQAHFNEQFF; DNA: TGTGCCAGCAGTGAAGGACAGGCCCACTTTAATGAGCAGTTCTTC
V: TRBV19; size: many; D: TRBD2; J: TRBJ2-2; CDR3: CASRDLAGTGELFF; DNA: TGTGCCAGTAGAGATCTAGCGGGGACCGGGGAGCTGTTTTTT
V: TRBV27; size: medium-sized; D: NA; J: TRBJ2-3; CDR3: CASSPFPLRDGLYF; DNA: TGTGCCAGCAGTCCATTCCCCCTACGGGATGGGTTGTATTTT
V: TRBV5-6; size: many; D: TRBD2; J: TRBJ2-7; CDR3: CASRFGLAGGLYEQYF; DNA: TGTGCCAGCAGATTTGGACTAGCGGGAGGGCTTTACGAGCAGTACTTC
V: TRBV28; size: NA; D: TRBD2; J: TRBJ2-7; CDR3: CASSPGSGSSYEQYF; DNA: TGTGCCAGCAGTCCCGGTAGCGGGAGCTCCTACGAGCAGTACTTC
V: TRBV10-3; size: many; D: NA; J: TRBJ2-3; CDR3: CAISDGISHTDTQYF; DNA: TGTGCCATCAGTGATGGGATTTCACACACAGATACGCAGTATTTT
V: TRBV28; size: medium-sized; D: TRBD1; J: TRBJ2-6; CDR3: CASSFYFMGQGKANVLTF; DNA: TGTGCCAGCAGTTTCTACTTCATGGGACAGGGGAAGGCCAACGTCCTGACTTTC
V: TRBV28; size: medium-sized; D: NA; J: TRBJ2-1; CDR3: CASTGNEQFF; DNA: TGTGCCAGCACCGGGAATGAGCAGTTCTTC
V: TRBV7-9; size: many; D: NA; J: TRBJ1-1; CDR3: CASSHEQIGDEAFF; DNA: TGTGCCAGCAGCCATGAACAGATAGGTGATGAAGCTTTCTTT
V: TRBV11-2; size: medium-sized; D: TRBD2; J: TRBJ2-1; CDR3: CASSKGAGGLAGESHEQFF; DNA: TGTGCCAGCAGCAAGGGGGCAGGAGGACTAGCGGGAGAGTCTCATGAGCAGTTCTTC
V: TRBV28; size: NA; D: NA; J: TRBJ2-5; CDR3: CASSLFSGPQGETQYF; DNA: TGTGCCAGCAGTTTATTCTCGGGGCCACAGGGAGAGACCCAGTACTTC
V: TRBV7-8; size: medium-sized; D: TRBD2; J: TRBJ2-1; CDR3: CASSLGRLAGSYNEQFF; DNA: TGTGCCAGCAGCTTAGGTCGGCTAGCGGGCTCCTACAATGAGCAGTTCTTC
V: TRBV5-1; size: many; D: TRBD2; J: TRBJ2-5; CDR3: CASSRIAGSEETQYF; DNA: TGCGCCAGCAGCCGGATAGCGGGTTCAGAAGAGACCCAGTACTTC
V: TRBV15; size: many; D: NA; J: TRBJ2-5; CDR3: CATSRETGNQETQYF; DNA: TGTGCCACCAGCAGAGAAACAGGGAACCAAGAGACCCAGTACTTC
V: TRBV20-1; size: many; D: NA; J: TRBJ1-2; CDR3: CSARQGPYGYTF; DNA: TGCAGTGCTCGTCAGGGTCCCTATGGCTACACCTTC
V: TRBV7-9; size: NA; D: NA; J: TRBJ1-1; CDR3: CANSRSGASSNTEAFF; DNA: TGTGCCAACAGCCGATCGGGGGCCTCATCGAACACAGAAGCTTTCTTT
V: TRBV25-1; size: NA; D: TRBD2; J: TRBJ2-1; CDR3: CSISGRTSRDEQFF; DNA: TGTTCCATCAGTGGAAGGACTAGCCGCGATGAGCAGTTCTTC
V: TRBV27; size: NA; D: TRBD2; J: TRBJ2-7; CDR3: CASSPLQRAGEESYEQYF; DNA: TGTGCCAGCAGTCCCCTTCAGCGTGCGGGGGAGGAATCCTACGAGCAGTACTTC
V: TRBV30; size: medium-sized; D: NA; J: TRBJ2-2; CDR3: CAWSRDTYTGELFF; DNA: TGTGCCTGGAGCCGGGACACTTACACCGGGGAGCTGTTTTTT
V: TRBV24-1; size: medium-sized; D: NA; J: TRBJ2-7; CDR3: CATSEAGTPEQYF; DNA: TGTGCCACCAGTGAAGCCGGGACCCCCGAGCAGTACTTC
V: TRBV20-1; size: NA; D: TRBD1; J: TRBJ1-2; CDR3: CSAIVRQGGYGYTF; DNA: TGCAGTGCTATAGTTCGGCAGGGGGGCTATGGCTACACCTTC
V: TRBV10-3; size: many; D: NA; J: TRBJ2-3; CDR3: CAIQRPSTDTQYF; DNA: TGTGCCATCCAACGTCCGAGCACAGATACGCAGTATTTT
V: TRBV7-2; size: many; D: TRBD1; J: TRBJ1-4; CDR3: CASRLGPGQTEKLFF; DNA: TGTGCCAGCAGATTGGGTCCGGGACAGACGGAAAAACTGTTTTTT
V: TRBV19; size: many; D: TRBD2; J: TRBJ2-3; CDR3: CASSSTGTTETQYF; DNA: TGTGCCAGTAGTTCAACCGGGACTACGGAAACGCAGTATTTT
V: TRBV5-5; size: many; D: NA; J: TRBJ1-1; CDR3: CASSLGGRPEAFF; DNA: TGTGCCAGCAGCTTGGGGGGGAGGCCCGAAGCTTTCTTT
V: TRBV5-1; size: medium-sized; D: NA; J: TRBJ2-3; CDR3: CASSLSQGTDTQYF; DNA: TGCGCCAGCAGCTTGTCTCAGGGGACAGATACGCAGTATTTT
V: TRBV2; size: NA; D: NA; J: TRBJ2-7; CDR3: CASRVDGTYEQYF; DNA: TGTGCCAGCAGGGTAGATGGAACTTACGAGCAGTACTTC
V: TRBV28; size: many; D: TRBD1; J: TRBJ2-7; CDR3: CASTSPGQASYEQYF; DNA: TGTGCCAGCACCTCCCCGGGACAGGCATCCTACGAGCAGTACTTC
V: TRBV10-2; size: NA; D: NA; J: TRBJ2-2; CDR3: CASSVRFHVGELFF; DNA: TGCGCCAGCAGTGTCAGGTTTCATGTCGGGGAGCTGTTTTTT
V: TRBV28; size: medium-sized; D: NA; J: TRBJ1-5; CDR3: CASSSPGSNQPQHF; DNA: TGTGCCAGCAGCTCTCCGGGCAGCAATCAGCCCCAGCATTTT
V: TRBV15; size: many; D: TRBD2; J: TRBJ2-3; CDR3: CATSTRLAGTDTQYF; DNA: TGTGCCACCAGCACGAGACTAGCGGGAACAGATACGCAGTATTTT
V: TRBV7-2; size: NA; D: NA; J: TRBJ2-1; CDR3: CASSLSYNEQFF; DNA: TGTGCCAGCAGCTTATCCTACAATGAGCAGTTCTTC
V: TRBV6-4; size: medium-sized; D: TRBD1; J: TRBJ2-2; CDR3: CASSANPTGQGGTGELFF; DNA: TGTGCCAGCAGTGCCAATCCGACGGGACAGGGGGGCACCGGGGAGCTGTTTTTT
V: TRBV5-1; size: medium-sized; D: TRBD1; J: TRBJ2-1; CDR3: CASTGTGGSVEQFF; DNA: TGCGCCAGCACCGGGACAGGGGGCTCGGTTGAGCAGTTCTTC
V: TRBV29-1; size: many; D: TRBD2; J: TRBJ2-3; CDR3: CSVGWREVATDTQYF; DNA: TGCAGCGTTGGATGGCGGGAGGTGGCCACAGATACGCAGTATTTT
V: TRBV6-2/TRBV6-3; size: many; D: NA; J: TRBJ1-2; CDR3: CASRADSAVYGYTF; DNA: TGTGCCAGCAGGGCGGACAGTGCCGTCTATGGCTACACCTTC
V: TRBV5-1; size: NA; D: NA; J: TRBJ2-2; CDR3: CASIRALNTGELFF; DNA: TGCGCCAGCATTCGGGCGCTGAACACCGGTGAGCTGTTTTTT
V: TRBV28; size: medium-sized; D: NA; J: TRBJ1-6; CDR3: CASSLAGTLVPPLHF; DNA: TGTGCCAGCAGTTTGGCTGGGACTCTCGTGCCACCCCTCCACTTT
V: TRBV12-3/TRBV12-4; size: medium-sized; D: TRBD1; J: TRBJ1-6; CDR3: CASSLDRGTNSPLHF; DNA: TGTGCCAGCAGTTTAGACAGGGGGACTAATTCACCCCTCCACTTT
V: TRBV28; size: many; D: NA; J: TRBJ2-3; CDR3: CASSSPIGTDTQYF; DNA: TGTGCCAGCAGTTCCCCCATAGGCACAGATACGCAGTATTTT
V: TRBV7-3; size: many; D: NA; J: TRBJ2-7; CDR3: CASSFMAASYEQYF; DNA: TGTGCCAGCAGCTTTATGGCCGCCTCCTACGAGCAGTACTTC